These 4 T cell receptor beta chains share one sample of origin, sequenced in a study of cytomegalovirus exposure and HLA in healthy donors. PCR used 60 Vbeta primers and 13 Jbeta primers. Profiled with immunoSEQ multiplex PCR; TCRdb holds only in-frame clones, not every one. The sample records approximately 190,000 clones, about 85% being singletons. The specimen was PBMCs. All receptors derive from a boy younger than 10 in good health and CMV-seronegative.

The J gene is TRBJ2-7, the V gene TRBV4-1, with unresolved D. The ends were cut back, 0 bases at V and 4 bases at J, with 4 bases in the middle. Per germline, CDR1 MGHRA and CDR2 YSYEKL. The CDR3 extends over 12 amino acids. CDR3 sequence (DNA): TGCGCCAGCAGCCAAGATCGGTACGAGCAGTACTTC. Its translation is CASSQDRYEQYF.

This clone was detected only once. The genes are TRBV27 and TRBJ2-3, with D hard to call. Germline loops: CDR1 MNHEY, CDR2 SMNVEV (reference sequence). V was pared by 3 bases and J by 2 bases, with 6 bases between. The CDR3 extends over 13 amino acids. The DNA for the CDR3 is TGTGCCAGCAGTTTTCCAAACACAGATACGCAGTATTTT. Protein sequence: CASSFPNTDTQYF.

The J gene is TRBJ2-1, the V gene TRBV7-2; tentatively, D is TRBD2 (7 bases). V shed 2 bases and J shed 9 bases, with 14 bases lying between them. This CDR3 region has 14 residues. The germline gives CDR1 SGHTA, CDR2 FQGNSA. This chain's CDR3 is CASSLTSEGGEQFF. CDR3 in DNA: TGTGCCAGCAGCTTAACTAGCGAGGGGGGTGAGCAGTTCTTC.

This chain connects TRBV5-4 to TRBJ2-5, with 9 positions matching TRBD1. The junction had 18 bases not matched to a gene; V was cut back by 4 bases and J by 11 bases. The germline CDR1 and CDR2 sequences are SGHNT and YYREEE (reference sequence). The CDR3 spans 16 residues. CDR3 sequence: CASSASDRGEGREQYF. CDR3 nucleotide sequence: TGTGCCAGCAGCGCCTCGGACAGGGGCGAAGGGCGAGAGCAGTACTTC.